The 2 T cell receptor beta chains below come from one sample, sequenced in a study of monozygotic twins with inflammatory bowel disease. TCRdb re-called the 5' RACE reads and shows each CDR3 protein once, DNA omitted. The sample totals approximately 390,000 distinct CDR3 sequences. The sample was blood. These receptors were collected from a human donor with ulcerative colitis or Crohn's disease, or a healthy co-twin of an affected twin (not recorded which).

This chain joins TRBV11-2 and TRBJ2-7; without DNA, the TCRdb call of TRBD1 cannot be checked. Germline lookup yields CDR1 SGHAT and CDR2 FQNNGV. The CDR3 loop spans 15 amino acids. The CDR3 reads CASSLGHRDPYEQYF.

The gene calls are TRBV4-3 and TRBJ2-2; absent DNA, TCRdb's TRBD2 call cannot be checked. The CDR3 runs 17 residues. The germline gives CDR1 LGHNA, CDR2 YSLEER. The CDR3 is CASSQDIAGGNTGELFF.